This T cell receptor (beta chain) was observed in a study of cytomegalovirus exposure and HLA in healthy donors. Study context: It was reported in a later analysis that the same platform had been used for the 120 validation repertoires as for the roughly 710 first-cohort repertoires. Study outcomes and limitations: Associated with cytomegalovirus, according to the listing, were fewer than 200 TCR beta chains. First-cohort TCR clusters were later found to tend to co-occur in the approximately 120 validation repertoires.

Concerning this clone: Its target is not known.

Germline values: CDR1 SGHAT, CDR2 FQNNGV. The V segment lost 6 bases and the J segment 2 bases; nucleotides outside the gene matches: 8. The length of the CDR3 is 15 residues. Repertoires were generated with immunoSEQ multiplex PCR, while TCRdb's copy carries only in-frame clones and drops some. The repertoire has around 65,000 clones, about 91% of them found once; the top ten carry approximately 5%. The sequence was collected from a man between 18 and 29 years old in good health and CMV-seropositive. V usage is TRBV11-2 and J usage is TRBJ2-7; 9 bases are a match to TRBD1. Sequenced input: PBMCs. The CDR3 loop is CASRATGGTPYEQYF. The CDR3 DNA is TGTGCCAGCAGGGCGACAGGGGGAACGCCCTACGAGCAGTACTTC.